This TCR beta chain was recorded in a study of shared clonotypes between healthy human individuals. Notes on the study in general: Across subsets, estimated richness was generally greater for naive than for memory populations.

A note on this clone: The antigen is undetermined.

There are 10 residues in the CDR3. The germline V and J ends were trimmed by 6 bases and 5 bases, with 7 bases remaining between them. The germline V gene has CDR1 SQVTM and CDR2 ANQGSEA. Repertoires were generated with immunoSEQ multiplex PCR, while TCRdb's copy carries only in-frame clones and drops some. The profile covers roughly 660,000 clones, with about 90% appearing a single time and less than 40% taken by the ten largest. The clonotype comes from a man between 18 and 35 years old in good health. Some clones in this sample may be carry-over from other donors' samples. Specimen: memory CD8+ T cells from PBMCs. Documented subset: CD45RO+ cells pooled with CCR7-negative TemRA cells. V and J are TRBV29-1 and TRBJ1-1; no clear D. In DNA form, the CDR3 reads TGCAGCGTCTGGATGACTGAAGCTTTCTTT. As protein: CSVWMTEAFF.